Given below is one T cell receptor beta chain in context. These data belong to a study of blood T cells in healthy people across ages. Germline CDR1 is LGHDT and CDR2 is YNNKEL (reference sequence). The CDR3 is 14 residues long. The trim removed 1 base at V and 9 bases at J, leaving 6 bases unmatched. It was with a sample-barcoded 5' primer and a J-beta primer mix that a second PCR of about 6 to 12 cycles was run. MiXCR, run by TCRdb on the 5' RACE reads, gives a single entry per CDR3 protein. The repertoire holds around 650,000 distinct CDR3 sequences, with 40% to 45% as singletons. The rearrangement uses TRBV3-1 and TRBJ2-1, with 7 bases matching TRBD1. Material for sequencing was blood. This receptor was identified in an elderly man in good health. The CDR3 is CASSQGVDRAEQFF. For the CDR3, the DNA is TGTGCCAGCAGCCAAGGCGTTGACAGGGCTGAGCAGTTCTTC.